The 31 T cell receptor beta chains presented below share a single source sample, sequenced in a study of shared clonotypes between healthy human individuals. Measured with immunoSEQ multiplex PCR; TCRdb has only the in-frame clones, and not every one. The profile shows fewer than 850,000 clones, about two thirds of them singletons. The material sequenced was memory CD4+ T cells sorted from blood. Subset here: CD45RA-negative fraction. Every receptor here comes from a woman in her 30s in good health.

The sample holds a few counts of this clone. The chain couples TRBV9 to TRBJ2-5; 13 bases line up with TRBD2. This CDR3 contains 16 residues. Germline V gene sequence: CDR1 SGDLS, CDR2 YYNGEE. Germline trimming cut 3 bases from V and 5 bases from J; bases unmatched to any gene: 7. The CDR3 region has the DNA TGTGCCAGCAGCGAGCCGGGACTAGCGGGATTTGAGACCCAGTACTTC. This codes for CASSEPGLAGFETQYF.

The CDR3 loop is CASSLMTALGEKLFF. In DNA form, the CDR3 reads TGTGCCAGCAGTCTCATGACAGCACTCGGTGAAAAACTGTTTTTT. The chain combines TRBV28 with TRBJ1-4; the D gene is possibly TRBD1 (5 bases). V lost 5 bases and J lost 7, with 17 bases in between. The CDR3 covers 15 residues. Germline CDR1 and CDR2: MDHEN and SYDVKM.

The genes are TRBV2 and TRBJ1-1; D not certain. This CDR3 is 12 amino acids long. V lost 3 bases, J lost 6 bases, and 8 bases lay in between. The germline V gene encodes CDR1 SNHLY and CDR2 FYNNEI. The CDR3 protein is CASSEERAEAFF. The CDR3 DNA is TGTGCCAGCAGTGAGGAAAGGGCTGAAGCTTTCTTT.

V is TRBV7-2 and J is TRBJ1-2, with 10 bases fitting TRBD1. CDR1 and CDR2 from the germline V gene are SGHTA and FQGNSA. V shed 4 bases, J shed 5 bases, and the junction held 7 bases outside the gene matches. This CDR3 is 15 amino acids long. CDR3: CASSYSTGGSYGYTF. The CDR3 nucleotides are TGTGCCAGCAGCTATTCGACAGGGGGCTCTTATGGCTACACCTTC.

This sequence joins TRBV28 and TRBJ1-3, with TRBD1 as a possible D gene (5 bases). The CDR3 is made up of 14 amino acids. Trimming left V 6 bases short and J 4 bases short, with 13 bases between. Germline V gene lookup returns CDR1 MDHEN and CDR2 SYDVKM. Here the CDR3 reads CASSVTGTGNTIYF. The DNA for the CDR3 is TGTGCCAGCAGCGTCACAGGTACGGGAAACACCATATATTTT.

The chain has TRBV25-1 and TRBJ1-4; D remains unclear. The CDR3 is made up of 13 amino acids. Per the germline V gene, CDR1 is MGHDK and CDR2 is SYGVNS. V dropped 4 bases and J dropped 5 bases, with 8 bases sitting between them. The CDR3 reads CASSVRQNEKLFF. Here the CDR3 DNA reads TGTGCCAGCAGTGTGCGGCAAAATGAAAAACTGTTTTTT. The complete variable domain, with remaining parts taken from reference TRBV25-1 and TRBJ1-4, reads EADIYQTPRYLVIGTGKKITLECSQTMGHDKMYWYQQDPGMELHLIHYSYGVNSTEKGDLSSESTVSRIRTEHFPLTLESARPSHTSQYLCASSVRQNEKLFFGSGTQLSVL.

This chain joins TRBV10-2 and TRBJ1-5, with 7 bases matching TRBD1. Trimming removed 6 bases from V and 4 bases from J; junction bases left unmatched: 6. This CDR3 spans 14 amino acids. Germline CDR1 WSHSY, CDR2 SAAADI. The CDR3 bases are TGCGCCAGCAGACCCGGGACAGAGAATCAGCCCCAGCATTTT. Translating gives CASRPGTENQPQHF.

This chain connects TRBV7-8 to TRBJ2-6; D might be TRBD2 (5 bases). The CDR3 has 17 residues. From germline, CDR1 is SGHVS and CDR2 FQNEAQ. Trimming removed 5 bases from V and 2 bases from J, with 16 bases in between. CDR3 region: CASSGGLINPGANVLTF. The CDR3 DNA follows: TGTGCCAGCAGCGGCGGACTGATTAACCCTGGGGCCAACGTCCTGACTTTC.

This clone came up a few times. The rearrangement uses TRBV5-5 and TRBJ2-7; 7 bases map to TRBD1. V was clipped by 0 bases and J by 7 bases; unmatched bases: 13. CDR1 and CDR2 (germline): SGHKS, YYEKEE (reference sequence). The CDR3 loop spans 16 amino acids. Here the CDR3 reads CASSLEGQTTLLEQYF. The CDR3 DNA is TGTGCCAGCAGCTTGGAGGGACAGACAACTCTTTTAGAGCAGTACTTC. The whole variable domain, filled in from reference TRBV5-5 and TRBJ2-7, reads DAGVTQSPTHLIKTRGQQVTLRCSPISGHKSVSWYQQVLGQGPQFIFQYYEKEERGRGNFPDRFSARQFPNYSSELNVNALLLGDSALYLCASSLEGQTTLLEQYFGPGTRLTVT.

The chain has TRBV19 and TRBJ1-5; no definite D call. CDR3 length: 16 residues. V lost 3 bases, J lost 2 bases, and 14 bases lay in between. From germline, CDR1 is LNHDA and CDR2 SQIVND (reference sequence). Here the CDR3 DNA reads TGTGCCAGTAGTATTTGGGAGGCCCCCGGCAATCAGCCCCAGCATTTT. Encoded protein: CASSIWEAPGNQPQHF.

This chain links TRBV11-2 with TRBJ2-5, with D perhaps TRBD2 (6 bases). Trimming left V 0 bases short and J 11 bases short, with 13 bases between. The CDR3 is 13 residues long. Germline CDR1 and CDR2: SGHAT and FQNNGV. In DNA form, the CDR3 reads TGTGCCAGCAGCTTAGATAGGACGGGGGAGCAGTACTTC. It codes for CASSLDRTGEQYF.

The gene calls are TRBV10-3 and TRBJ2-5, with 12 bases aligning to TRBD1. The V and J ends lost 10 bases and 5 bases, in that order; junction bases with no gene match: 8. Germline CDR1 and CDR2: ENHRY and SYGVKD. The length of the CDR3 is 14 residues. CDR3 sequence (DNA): TGTGCCACCGCGTGGGACAGGGGGCAGGAGACCCAGTACTTC. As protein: CATAWDRGQETQYF.

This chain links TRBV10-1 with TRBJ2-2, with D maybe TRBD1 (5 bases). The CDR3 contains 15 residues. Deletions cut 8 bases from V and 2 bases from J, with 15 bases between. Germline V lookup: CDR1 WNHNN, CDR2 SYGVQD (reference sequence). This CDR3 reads CASPPETDNTGELFF. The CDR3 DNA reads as TGCGCCAGCCCACCCGAGACAGACAACACCGGGGAGCTGTTTTTT.

CDR3 loop: CASSLDAVSGAQPQHF. CDR3 DNA sequence: TGTGCCAGCAGCTTAGATGCGGTCTCGGGGGCGCAGCCCCAGCATTTT. The chain couples TRBV7-2 to TRBJ1-5; D perhaps matches TRBD1 (6 bases). The V gene's germline CDR1 is SGHTA and CDR2 FQGNSA. The length of the CDR3 is 16 residues. The ends were cut back, 1 base at V and 7 bases at J, with 17 bases in the middle.

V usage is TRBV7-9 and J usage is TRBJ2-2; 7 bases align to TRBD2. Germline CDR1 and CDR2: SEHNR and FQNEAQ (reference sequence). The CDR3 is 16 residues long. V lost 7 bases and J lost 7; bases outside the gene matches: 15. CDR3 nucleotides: TGTGCCAGCACGACCGTGGGTGGGAGGGTCGACGGGGAGCTGTTTTTT. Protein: CASTTVGGRVDGELFF.

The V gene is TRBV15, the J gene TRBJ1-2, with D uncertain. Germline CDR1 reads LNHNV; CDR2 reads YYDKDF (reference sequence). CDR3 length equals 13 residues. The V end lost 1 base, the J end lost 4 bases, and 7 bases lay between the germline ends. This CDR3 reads CATSRGKIYGYTF. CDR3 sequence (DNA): TGTGCCACCAGCAGAGGGAAAATCTATGGCTACACCTTC.

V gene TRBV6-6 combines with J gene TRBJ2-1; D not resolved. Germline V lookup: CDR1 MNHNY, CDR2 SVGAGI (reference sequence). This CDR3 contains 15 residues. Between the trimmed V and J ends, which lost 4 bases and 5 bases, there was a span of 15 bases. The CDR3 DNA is TGTGCCAGCAGTTTTGGCTTTTCGCAAAACAATGAGCAGTTCTTC. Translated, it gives CASSFGFSQNNEQFF.

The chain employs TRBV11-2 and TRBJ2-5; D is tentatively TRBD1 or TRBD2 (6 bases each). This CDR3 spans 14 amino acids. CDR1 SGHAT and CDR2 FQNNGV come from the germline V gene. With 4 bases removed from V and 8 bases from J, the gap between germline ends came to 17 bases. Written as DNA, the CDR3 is TGTGCCAGCAGCTCCCGGGGGCGGCAGGAAACCCAGTACTTC. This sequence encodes CASSSRGRQETQYF. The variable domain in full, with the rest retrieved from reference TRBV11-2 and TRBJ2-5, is EAGVAQSPRYKIIEKRQSVAFWCNPISGHATLYWYQQILGQGPKLLIQFQNNGVVDDSQLPKDRFSAERLKGVDSTLKIQPAKLEDSAVYLCASSSRGRQETQYFGPGTRLLVL.

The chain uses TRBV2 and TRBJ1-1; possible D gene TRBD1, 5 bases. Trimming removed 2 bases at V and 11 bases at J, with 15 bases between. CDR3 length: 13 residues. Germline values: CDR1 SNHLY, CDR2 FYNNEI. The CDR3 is CASSESGGWMAFF. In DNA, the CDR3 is TGTGCCAGCAGTGAAAGTGGGGGATGGATGGCTTTCTTT.

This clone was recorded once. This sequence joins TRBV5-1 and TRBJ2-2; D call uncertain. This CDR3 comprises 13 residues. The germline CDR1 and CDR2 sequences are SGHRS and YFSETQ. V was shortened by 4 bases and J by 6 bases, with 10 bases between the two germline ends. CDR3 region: CASSPQDSGELFF. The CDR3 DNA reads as TGCGCCAGCAGCCCCCAGGATTCCGGGGAGCTGTTTTTT.

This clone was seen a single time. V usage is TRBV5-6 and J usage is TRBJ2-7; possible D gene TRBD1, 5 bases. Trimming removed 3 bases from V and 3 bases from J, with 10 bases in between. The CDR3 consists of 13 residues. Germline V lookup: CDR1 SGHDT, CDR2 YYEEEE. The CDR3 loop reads CASSYRQYYEQYF. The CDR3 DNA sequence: TGTGCCAGCAGCTACAGACAGTACTACGAGCAGTACTTC.

CDR3 DNA: TGTGCCAGCATCTCATCGCTCGAGGTTCACTACGAGCAGTACTTC. It codes for CASISSLEVHYEQYF. The rearrangement joins TRBV2 to TRBJ2-7; D remains ambiguous. The germline V and J ends were trimmed by 7 bases and 3 bases, with 19 bases remaining between them. The CDR3 covers 15 residues. Germline V gene data show CDR1 as SNHLY and CDR2 as FYNNEI. Looking up the rest from reference TRBV2 and TRBJ2-7 gives the full variable domain: EPEVTQTPSHQVTQMGQEVILRCVPISNHLYFYWYRQILGQKVEFLVSFYNNEISEKSEIFDDQFSVERPDGSNFTLKIRSTKLEDSAMYFCASISSLEVHYEQYFGPGTRLTVT.

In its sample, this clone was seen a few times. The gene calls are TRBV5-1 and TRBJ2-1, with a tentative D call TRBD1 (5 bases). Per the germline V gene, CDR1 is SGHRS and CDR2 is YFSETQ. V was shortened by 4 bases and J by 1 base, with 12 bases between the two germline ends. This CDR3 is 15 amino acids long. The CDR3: CASSADTASYNEQFF. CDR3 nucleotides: TGCGCCAGCAGCGCGGACACAGCTTCCTACAATGAGCAGTTCTTC.

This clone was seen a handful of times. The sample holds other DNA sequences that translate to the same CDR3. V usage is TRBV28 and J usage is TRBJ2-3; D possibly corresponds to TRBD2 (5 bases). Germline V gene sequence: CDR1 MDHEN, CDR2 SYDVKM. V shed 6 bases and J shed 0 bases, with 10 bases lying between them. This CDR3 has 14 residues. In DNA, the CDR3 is TGTGCCAGCAGCCTTGGACTGAGCACAGATACGCAGTATTTT. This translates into CASSLGLSTDTQYF.

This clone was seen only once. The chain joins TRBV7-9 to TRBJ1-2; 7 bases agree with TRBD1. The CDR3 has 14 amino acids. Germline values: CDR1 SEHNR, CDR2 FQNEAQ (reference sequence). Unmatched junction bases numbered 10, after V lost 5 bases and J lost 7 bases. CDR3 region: CASSQADRIGGYTF. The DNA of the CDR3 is TGTGCCAGCAGCCAAGCGGACAGGATAGGTGGCTACACCTTC. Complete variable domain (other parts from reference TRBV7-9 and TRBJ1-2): DTGVSQNPRHKITKRGQNVTFRCDPISEHNRLYWYRQTLGQGPEFLTYFQNEAQLEKSRLLSDRFSAERPKGSFSTLEIQRTEQGDSAMYLCASSQADRIGGYTFGSGTRLTVV.

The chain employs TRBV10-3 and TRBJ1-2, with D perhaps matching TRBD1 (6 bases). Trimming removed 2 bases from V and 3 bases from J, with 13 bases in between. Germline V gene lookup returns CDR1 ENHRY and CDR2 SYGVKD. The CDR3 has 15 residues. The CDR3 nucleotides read TGTGCCATCAGTGAGCAGGGGAGTTTGGACTATGGCTACACCTTC. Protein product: CAISEQGSLDYGYTF.

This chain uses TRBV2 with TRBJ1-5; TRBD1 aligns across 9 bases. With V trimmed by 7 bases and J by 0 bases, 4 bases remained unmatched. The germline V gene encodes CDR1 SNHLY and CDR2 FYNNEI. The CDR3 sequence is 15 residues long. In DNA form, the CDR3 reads TGTGCCAGCAAGGGGACAGGGAATAGCAATCAGCCCCAGCATTTT. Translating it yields CASKGTGNSNQPQHF.

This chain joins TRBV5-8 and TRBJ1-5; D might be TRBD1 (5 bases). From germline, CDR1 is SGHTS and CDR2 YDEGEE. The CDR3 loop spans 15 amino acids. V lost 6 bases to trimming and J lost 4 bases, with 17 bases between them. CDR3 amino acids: CASTLSGTVNQPQHF. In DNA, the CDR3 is TGTGCCAGCACCCTATCGGGGACGGTAAATCAGCCCCAGCATTTT. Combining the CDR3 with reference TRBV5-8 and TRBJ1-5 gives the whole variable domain EAGVTQSPTHLIKTRGQQATLRCSPISGHTSVYWYQQALGLGLQFLLWYDEGEERNRGNFPPRFSGRQFPNYSSELNVNALELEDSALYLCASTLSGTVNQPQHFGDGTRLSIL.

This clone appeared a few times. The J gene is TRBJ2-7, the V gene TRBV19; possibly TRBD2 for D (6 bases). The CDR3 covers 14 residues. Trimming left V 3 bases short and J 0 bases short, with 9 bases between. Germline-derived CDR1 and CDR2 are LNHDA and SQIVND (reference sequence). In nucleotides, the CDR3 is TGTGCCAGTAGTATGGACGGGAGCTCCTACGAGCAGTACTTC. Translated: CASSMDGSSYEQYF.

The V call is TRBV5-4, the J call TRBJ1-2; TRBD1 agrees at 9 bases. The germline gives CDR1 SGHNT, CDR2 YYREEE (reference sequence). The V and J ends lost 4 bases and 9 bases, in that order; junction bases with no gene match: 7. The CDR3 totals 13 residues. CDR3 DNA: TGTGCCAGCAGCCCCTGGACAGGGGATCGCTACACCTTC. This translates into CASSPWTGDRYTF.

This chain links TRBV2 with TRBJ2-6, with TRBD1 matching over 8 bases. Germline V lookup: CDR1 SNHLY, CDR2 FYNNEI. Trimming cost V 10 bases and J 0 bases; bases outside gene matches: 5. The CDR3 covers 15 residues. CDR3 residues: CATDRGLSGANVLTF. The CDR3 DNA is TGTGCCACCGACAGGGGACTCTCTGGGGCCAACGTCCTGACTTTC.